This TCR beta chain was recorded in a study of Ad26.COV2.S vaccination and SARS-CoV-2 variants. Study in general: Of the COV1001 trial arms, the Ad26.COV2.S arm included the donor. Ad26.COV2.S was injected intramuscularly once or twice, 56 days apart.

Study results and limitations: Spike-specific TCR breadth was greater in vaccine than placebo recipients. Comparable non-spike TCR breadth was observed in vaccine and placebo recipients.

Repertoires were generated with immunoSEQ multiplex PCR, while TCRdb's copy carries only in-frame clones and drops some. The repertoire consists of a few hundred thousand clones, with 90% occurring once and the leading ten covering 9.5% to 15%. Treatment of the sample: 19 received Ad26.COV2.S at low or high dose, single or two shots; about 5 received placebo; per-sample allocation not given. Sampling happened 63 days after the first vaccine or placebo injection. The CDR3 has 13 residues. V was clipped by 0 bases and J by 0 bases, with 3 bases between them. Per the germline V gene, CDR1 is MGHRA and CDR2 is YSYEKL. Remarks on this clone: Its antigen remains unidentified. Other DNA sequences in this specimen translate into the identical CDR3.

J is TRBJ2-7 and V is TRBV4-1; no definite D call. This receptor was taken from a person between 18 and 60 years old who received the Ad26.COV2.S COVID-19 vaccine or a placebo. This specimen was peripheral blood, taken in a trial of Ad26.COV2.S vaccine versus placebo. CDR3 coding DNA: TGCGCCAGCAGCCAAGAGGTCTCCTACGAGCAGTACTTC. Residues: CASSQEVSYEQYF.